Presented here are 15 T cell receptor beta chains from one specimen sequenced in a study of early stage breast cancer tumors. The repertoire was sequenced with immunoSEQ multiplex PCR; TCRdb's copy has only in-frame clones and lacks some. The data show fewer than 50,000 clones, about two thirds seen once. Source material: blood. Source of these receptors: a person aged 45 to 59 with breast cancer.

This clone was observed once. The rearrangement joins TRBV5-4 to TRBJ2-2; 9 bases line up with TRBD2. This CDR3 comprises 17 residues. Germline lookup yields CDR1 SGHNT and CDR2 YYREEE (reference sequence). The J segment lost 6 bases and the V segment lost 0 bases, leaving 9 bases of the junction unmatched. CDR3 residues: CASSLASGGYVSGELFF. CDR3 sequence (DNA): TGTGCCAGCAGCTTGGCCAGCGGGGGGTATGTGTCCGGGGAGCTGTTTTTT.

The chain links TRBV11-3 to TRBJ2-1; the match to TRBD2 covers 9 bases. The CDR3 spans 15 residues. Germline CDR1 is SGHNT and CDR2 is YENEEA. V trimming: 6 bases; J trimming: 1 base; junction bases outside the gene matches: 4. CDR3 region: CASRFLAGSYNEQFF. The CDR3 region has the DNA TGTGCCAGCAGATTTCTAGCGGGATCCTACAATGAGCAGTTCTTC.

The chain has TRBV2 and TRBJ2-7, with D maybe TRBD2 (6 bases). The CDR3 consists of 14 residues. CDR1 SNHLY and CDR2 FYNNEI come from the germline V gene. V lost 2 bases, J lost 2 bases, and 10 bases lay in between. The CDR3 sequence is CASSERGLTYEQYF. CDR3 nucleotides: TGTGCCAGCAGTGAAAGGGGACTTACCTACGAGCAGTACTTC.

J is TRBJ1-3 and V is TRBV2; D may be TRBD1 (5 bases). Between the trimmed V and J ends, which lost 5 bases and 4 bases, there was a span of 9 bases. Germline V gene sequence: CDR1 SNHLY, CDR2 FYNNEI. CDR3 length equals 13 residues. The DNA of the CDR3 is TGTGCCAGCAGTCGCCAGGGAGGAAACACCATATATTTT. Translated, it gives CASSRQGGNTIYF. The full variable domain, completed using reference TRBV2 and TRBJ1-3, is EPEVTQTPSHQVTQMGQEVILRCVPISNHLYFYWYRQILGQKVEFLVSFYNNEISEKSEIFDDQFSVERPDGSNFTLKIRSTKLEDSAMYFCASSRQGGNTIYFGEGSWLTVV.

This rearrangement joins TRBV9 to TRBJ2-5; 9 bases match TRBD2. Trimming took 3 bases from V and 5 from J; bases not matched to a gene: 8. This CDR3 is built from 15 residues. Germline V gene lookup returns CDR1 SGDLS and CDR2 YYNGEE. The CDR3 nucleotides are TGTGCCAGCAGCGCGACTAGCGGTCCCCTTGAGACCCAGTACTTC. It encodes CASSATSGPLETQYF.

This CDR3 reads CASRTQGDSPLHF. The CDR3 nucleotides are TGTGCCAGCAGGACCCAGGGCGATTCACCCCTCCACTTT. The V call is TRBV2, the J call TRBJ1-6; possibly TRBD1 for D (5 bases). V was pared by 6 bases and J by 8 bases, with 11 bases between. Germline CDR1 is SNHLY and CDR2 is FYNNEI. This CDR3 has 13 residues. Drawing the rest from reference TRBV2 and TRBJ1-6, the complete variable domain is EPEVTQTPSHQVTQMGQEVILRCVPISNHLYFYWYRQILGQKVEFLVSFYNNEISEKSEIFDDQFSVERPDGSNFTLKIRSTKLEDSAMYFCASRTQGDSPLHFGNGTRLTVT.

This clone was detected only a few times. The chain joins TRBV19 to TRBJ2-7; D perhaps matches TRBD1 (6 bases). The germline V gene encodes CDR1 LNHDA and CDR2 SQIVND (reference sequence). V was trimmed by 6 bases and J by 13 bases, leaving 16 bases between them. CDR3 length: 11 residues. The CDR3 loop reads CASSTRQVTYF. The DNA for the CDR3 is TGTGCCAGTAGCACCCGACAGGTTACCTACTTC.

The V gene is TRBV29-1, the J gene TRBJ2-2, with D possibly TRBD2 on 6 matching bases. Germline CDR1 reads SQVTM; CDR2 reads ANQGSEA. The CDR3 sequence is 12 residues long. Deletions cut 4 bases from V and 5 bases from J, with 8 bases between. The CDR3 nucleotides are TGCAGCGTTGTAAGCGGGACCGGGGAGCTGTTTTTT. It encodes CSVVSGTGELFF.

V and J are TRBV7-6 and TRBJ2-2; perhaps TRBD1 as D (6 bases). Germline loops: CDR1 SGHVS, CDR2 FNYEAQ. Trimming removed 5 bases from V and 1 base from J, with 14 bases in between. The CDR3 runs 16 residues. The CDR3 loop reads CASSPPGTMNTGELFF. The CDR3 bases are TGTGCCAGCAGCCCCCCCGGGACAATGAACACCGGGGAGCTGTTTTTT.

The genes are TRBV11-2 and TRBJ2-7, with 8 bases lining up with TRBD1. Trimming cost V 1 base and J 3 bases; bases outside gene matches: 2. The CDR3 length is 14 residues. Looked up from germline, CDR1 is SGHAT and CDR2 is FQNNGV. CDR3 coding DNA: TGTGCCAGCAGCTTAGGACAGGGGTACTACGAGCAGTACTTC. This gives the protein CASSLGQGYYEQYF. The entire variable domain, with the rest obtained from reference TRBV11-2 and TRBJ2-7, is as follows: EAGVAQSPRYKIIEKRQSVAFWCNPISGHATLYWYQQILGQGPKLLIQFQNNGVVDDSQLPKDRFSAERLKGVDSTLKIQPAKLEDSAVYLCASSLGQGYYEQYFGPGTRLTVT.

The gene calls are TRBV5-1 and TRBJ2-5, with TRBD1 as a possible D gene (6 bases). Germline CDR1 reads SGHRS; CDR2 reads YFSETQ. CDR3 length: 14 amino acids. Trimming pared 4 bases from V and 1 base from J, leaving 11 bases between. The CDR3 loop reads CASSLSRGQETQYF. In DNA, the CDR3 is TGCGCCAGCAGCCTAAGCAGGGGCCAAGAGACCCAGTACTTC.

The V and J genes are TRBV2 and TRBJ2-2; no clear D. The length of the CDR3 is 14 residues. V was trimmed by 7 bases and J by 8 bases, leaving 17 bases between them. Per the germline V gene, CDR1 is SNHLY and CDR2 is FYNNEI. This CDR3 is CASNSDPPRGELFF. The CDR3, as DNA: TGTGCCAGCAATTCCGATCCCCCTAGGGGGGAGCTGTTTTTT.

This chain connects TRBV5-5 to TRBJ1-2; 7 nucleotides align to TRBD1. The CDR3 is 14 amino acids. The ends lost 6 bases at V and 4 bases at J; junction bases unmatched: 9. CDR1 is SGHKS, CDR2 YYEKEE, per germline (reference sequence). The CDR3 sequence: CASTPTGLSYGYTF. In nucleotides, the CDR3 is TGTGCCAGCACCCCGACAGGGCTAAGCTATGGCTACACCTTC.

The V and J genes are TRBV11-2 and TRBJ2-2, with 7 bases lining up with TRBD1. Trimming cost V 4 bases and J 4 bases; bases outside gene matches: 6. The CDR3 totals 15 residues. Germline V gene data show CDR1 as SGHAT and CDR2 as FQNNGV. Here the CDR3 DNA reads TGTGCCAGCAGCTCTCAGACAGGGAGCACCGGGGAGCTGTTTTTT. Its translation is CASSSQTGSTGELFF.

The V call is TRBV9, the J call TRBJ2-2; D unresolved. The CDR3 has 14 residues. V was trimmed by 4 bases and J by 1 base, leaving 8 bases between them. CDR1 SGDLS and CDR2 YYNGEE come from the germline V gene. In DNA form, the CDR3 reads TGTGCCAGCAGCAACTACCAGAACACCGGGGAGCTGTTTTTT. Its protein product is CASSNYQNTGELFF.